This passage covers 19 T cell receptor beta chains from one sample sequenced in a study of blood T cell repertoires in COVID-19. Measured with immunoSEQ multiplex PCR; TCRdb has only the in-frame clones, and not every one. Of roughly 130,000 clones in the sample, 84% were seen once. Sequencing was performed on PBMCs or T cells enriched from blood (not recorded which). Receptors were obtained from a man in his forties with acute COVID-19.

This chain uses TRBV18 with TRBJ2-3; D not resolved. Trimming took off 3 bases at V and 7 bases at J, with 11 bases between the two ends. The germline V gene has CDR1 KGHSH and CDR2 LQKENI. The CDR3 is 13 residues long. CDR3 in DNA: TGTGCCAGCTCACCGATCACAGCTCATACGCAGTATTTT. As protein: CASSPITAHTQYF.

The CDR3 here is CASSEPVTGTQPQHF. CDR3 nucleotide sequence: TGTGCCAGCAGTGAGCCGGTGACAGGGACTCAGCCCCAGCATTTT. The rearrangement uses TRBV6-1 and TRBJ1-5; 7 bases align to TRBD1. The CDR3 loop spans 15 amino acids. In germline, CDR1 is MNHNS, CDR2 SASEGT. Germline trimming cut 3 bases from V and 6 bases from J; bases unmatched to any gene: 8.

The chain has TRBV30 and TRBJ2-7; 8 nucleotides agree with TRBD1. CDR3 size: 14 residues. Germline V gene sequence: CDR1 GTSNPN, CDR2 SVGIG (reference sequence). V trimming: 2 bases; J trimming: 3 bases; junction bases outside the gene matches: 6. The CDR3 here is CAWSSRQGNYEQYF. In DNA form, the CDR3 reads TGTGCCTGGAGTTCCCGACAGGGGAACTACGAGCAGTACTTC.

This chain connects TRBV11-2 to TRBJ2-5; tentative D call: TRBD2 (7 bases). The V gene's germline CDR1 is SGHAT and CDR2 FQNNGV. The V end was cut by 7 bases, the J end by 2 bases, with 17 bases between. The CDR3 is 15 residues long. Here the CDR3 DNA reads TGTGCCAGCACTGAGAGGGGGGGGGCTCAAGAGACCCAGTACTTC. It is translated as CASTERGGAQETQYF. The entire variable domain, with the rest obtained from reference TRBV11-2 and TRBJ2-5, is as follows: EAGVAQSPRYKIIEKRQSVAFWCNPISGHATLYWYQQILGQGPKLLIQFQNNGVVDDSQLPKDRFSAERLKGVDSTLKIQPAKLEDSAVYLCASTERGGAQETQYFGPGTRLLVL.

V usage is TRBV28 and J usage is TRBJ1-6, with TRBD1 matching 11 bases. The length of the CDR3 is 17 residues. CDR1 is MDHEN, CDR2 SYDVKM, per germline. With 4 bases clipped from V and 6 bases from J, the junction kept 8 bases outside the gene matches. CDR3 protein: CASSSIGQGAGNSPLHF. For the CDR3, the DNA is TGTGCCAGCAGTTCCATCGGACAGGGGGCGGGTAATTCACCCCTCCACTTT.

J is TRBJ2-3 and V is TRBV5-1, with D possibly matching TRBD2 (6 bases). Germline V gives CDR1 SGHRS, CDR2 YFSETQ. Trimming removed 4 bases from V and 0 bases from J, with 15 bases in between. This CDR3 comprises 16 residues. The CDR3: CASSPRGEPSTDTQYF. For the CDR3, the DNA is TGCGCCAGCAGCCCCCGCGGGGAGCCTAGCACAGATACGCAGTATTTT.

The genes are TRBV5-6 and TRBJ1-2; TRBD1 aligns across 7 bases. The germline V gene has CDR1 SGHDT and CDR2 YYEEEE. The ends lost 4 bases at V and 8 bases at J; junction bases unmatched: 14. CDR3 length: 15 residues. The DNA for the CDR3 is TGTGCCAGCAGCCGGCCCCCCTACGGGACAGTAGGCTACACCTTC. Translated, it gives CASSRPPYGTVGYTF.

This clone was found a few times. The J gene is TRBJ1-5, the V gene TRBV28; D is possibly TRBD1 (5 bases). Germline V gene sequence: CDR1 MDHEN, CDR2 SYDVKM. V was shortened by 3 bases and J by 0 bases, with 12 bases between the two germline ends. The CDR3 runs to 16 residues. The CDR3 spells CASSFSDDSSNQPQHF. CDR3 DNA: TGTGCCAGCAGTTTTAGTGACGACAGTAGCAATCAGCCCCAGCATTTT.

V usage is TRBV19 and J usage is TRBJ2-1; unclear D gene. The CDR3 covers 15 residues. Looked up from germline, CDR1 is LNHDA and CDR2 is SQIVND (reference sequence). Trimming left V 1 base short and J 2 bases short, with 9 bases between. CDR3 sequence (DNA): TGTGCCAGTAGTATAGCCTTGGGCCCCTACAATGAGCAGTTCTTC. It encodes CASSIALGPYNEQFF.

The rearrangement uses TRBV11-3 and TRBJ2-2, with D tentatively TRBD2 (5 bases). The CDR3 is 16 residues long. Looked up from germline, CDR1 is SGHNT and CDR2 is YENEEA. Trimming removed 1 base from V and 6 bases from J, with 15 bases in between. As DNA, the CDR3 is TGTGCCAGCAGCTTAGCGCCGACCTGGAGGTCCGGGGAGCTGTTTTTT. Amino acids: CASSLAPTWRSGELFF.

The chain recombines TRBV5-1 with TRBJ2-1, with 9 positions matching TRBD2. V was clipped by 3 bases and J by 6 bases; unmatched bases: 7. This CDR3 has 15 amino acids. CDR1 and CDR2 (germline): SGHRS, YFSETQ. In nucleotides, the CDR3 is TGCGCCAGCAGCTGGATAGCGGGAGTAGGCAATGAGCAGTTCTTC. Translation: CASSWIAGVGNEQFF.

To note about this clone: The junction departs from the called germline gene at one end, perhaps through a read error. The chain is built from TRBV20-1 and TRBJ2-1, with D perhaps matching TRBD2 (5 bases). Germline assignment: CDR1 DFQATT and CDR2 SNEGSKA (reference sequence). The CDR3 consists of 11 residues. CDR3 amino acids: CSAAEGYRTLF. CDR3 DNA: TGCAGTGCCGCCGAGGGTTATAGGACTCTCTTC.

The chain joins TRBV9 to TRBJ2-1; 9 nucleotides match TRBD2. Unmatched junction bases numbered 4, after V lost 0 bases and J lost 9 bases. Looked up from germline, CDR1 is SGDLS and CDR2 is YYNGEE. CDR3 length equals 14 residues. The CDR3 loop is CASSVGAGGTEQFF. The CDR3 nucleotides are TGTGCCAGCAGCGTAGGCGCGGGGGGGACTGAGCAGTTCTTC.

The CDR3 DNA sequence: TGTGCCAGTAGCTTAGCGGGAGGAACAACCGAGCAGTACTTC. Its protein is CASSLAGGTTEQYF. The chain employs TRBV19 and TRBJ2-7; 10 positions match TRBD2. The trim removed 6 bases at V and 6 bases at J, leaving 8 bases unmatched. The length of the CDR3 is 14 residues. CDR1 and CDR2 (germline): LNHDA, SQIVND (reference sequence). Complete variable domain (other parts from reference TRBV19 and TRBJ2-7): DGGITQSPKYLFRKEGQNVTLSCEQNLNHDAMYWYRQDPGQGLRLIYYSQIVNDFQKGDIAEGYSVSREKKESFPLTVTSAQKNPTAFYLCASSLAGGTTEQYFGPGTRLTVT.

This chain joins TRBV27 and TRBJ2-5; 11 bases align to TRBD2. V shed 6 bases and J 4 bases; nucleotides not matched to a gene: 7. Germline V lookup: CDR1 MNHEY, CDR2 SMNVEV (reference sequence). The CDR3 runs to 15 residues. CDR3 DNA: TGTGCCAGCAGCCAGAGTAGCGGGGGGGGAGAGACCCAGTACTTC. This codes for CASSQSSGGGETQYF.

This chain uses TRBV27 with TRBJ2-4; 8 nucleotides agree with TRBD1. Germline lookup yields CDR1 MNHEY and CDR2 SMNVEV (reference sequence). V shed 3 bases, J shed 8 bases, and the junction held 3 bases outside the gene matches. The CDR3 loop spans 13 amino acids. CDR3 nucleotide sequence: TGTGCCAGCAGTTTCTACAGGGGGGACATTCAGTACTTC. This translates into CASSFYRGDIQYF.

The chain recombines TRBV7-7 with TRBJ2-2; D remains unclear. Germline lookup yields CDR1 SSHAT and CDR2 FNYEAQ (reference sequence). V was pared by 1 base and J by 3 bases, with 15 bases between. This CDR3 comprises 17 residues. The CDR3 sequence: CASSLESVADYTGELFF. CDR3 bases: TGTGCCAGCAGCTTAGAGTCGGTAGCAGACTACACCGGGGAGCTGTTTTTT.

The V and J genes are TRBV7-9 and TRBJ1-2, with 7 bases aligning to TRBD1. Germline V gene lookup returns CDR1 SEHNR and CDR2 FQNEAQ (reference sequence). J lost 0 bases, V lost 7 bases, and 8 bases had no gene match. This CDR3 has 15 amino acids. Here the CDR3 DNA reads TGTGCCAGCAATTATGGGGACAGATCTAACTATGGCTACACCTTC. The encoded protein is CASNYGDRSNYGYTF.

The CDR3 reads CASSLRLAGRTNEQFF. CDR3 bases: TGTGCCAGCAGTCTCCGACTAGCGGGTCGCACCAATGAGCAGTTCTTC. V usage is TRBV28 and J usage is TRBJ2-1; TRBD2 aligns across 10 bases. The ends lost 5 bases at V and 6 bases at J; junction bases unmatched: 10. The germline CDR1 and CDR2 sequences are MDHEN and SYDVKM. The CDR3 loop spans 16 amino acids.